These 19 T cell receptor beta chains were all obtained from the same sample, sequenced in a study of blood T cell repertoires in COVID-19. The protocol was immunoSEQ multiplex PCR, while the TCRdb copy is restricted to in-frame clones and leaves out a portion. The data hold 200,000 to 250,000 clones, with roughly 85% observed a single time. The specimen sequenced was peripheral blood. These receptors came from a man younger than 35 with active or convalescent COVID-19.

The chain is built from TRBV28 and TRBJ2-1, with TRBD2 matching 9 bases. Germline values: CDR1 MDHEN, CDR2 SYDVKM. V was pared by 6 bases and J by 12 bases, with 18 bases of the junction left unmatched. The length of the CDR3 is 16 residues. The CDR3 sequence: CASSPAASGEHQGQFF. The CDR3 coding sequence is TGTGCCAGCAGCCCGGCGGCTAGCGGGGAACATCAGGGGCAGTTCTTC.

This clone was seen just once. This chain uses TRBV7-9 with TRBJ1-6; the D gene is possibly TRBD1 (6 bases). Germline CDR1 is SEHNR and CDR2 is FQNEAQ (reference sequence). The V end lost 5 bases, the J end lost 7 bases, and 12 bases lay between the germline ends. The CDR3 extends over 14 amino acids. CDR3 sequence (DNA): TGTGCCAGCAGCCCCGACAGGAGCAATTCACCCCTCCACTTT. Its translation: CASSPDRSNSPLHF.

V usage is TRBV28 and J usage is TRBJ2-2, with no clear D. CDR1 and CDR2 from the germline V gene are MDHEN and SYDVKM. The CDR3 sequence is 19 residues long. V gave up 4 bases and J gave up 2 bases, with 23 bases separating them. The CDR3 is CASSSHPFERILNTGELFF. The CDR3 nucleotides read TGTGCCAGCAGTTCCCATCCCTTCGAGCGAATCCTTAACACCGGGGAGCTGTTTTTT.

The CDR3 protein is CARGGPGATNEKLFF. The DNA for the CDR3 is TGTGCCAGGGGGGGGCCTGGGGCAACTAATGAAAAACTGTTTTTT. The gene calls are TRBV6-4 and TRBJ1-4; TRBD1 might be the D (6 bases). Germline loops: CDR1 MRHNA, CDR2 SNTAGT. V lost 9 bases and J 0 bases, leaving 14 bases between the germline ends. This CDR3 has 15 residues.

This clone was counted between two and nine times. The chain employs TRBV19 and TRBJ1-1, with D perhaps TRBD1 (6 bases). Germline assignment: CDR1 LNHDA and CDR2 SQIVND (reference sequence). The V gene lost 3 bases and the J gene lost 5 bases, with 13 bases spanning the gap. The CDR3 sequence is 14 residues long. As DNA, the CDR3 is TGTGCCAGTAGTATCACAGGGTTGGAAACTGAAGCTTTCTTT. It translates to CASSITGLETEAFF.

The chain is built from TRBV6-5 and TRBJ1-1; D is possibly TRBD1 (6 bases). Trimming stripped 5 bases from V and 7 bases from J, with 14 bases between. Per germline, CDR1 MNHEY and CDR2 SVGAGI. The length of the CDR3 is 13 residues. CDR3 sequence: CASSPQGTIEAFF. For the CDR3, the DNA is TGTGCCAGCAGTCCACAGGGCACTATTGAAGCTTTCTTT.

The chain carries TRBV5-5 and TRBJ2-3, with TRBD1 matching 10 bases. J gave up 4 bases and V 4 bases, and 6 bases lay outside the gene matches. In germline, CDR1 is SGHKS, CDR2 YYEKEE (reference sequence). The CDR3 has 15 amino acids. CDR3 sequence: CASSLTGQGADTQYF. DNA for the CDR3: TGTGCCAGCAGCCTAACAGGACAGGGGGCAGATACGCAGTATTTT.

This sequence joins TRBV27 and TRBJ1-6; 7 positions agree with TRBD1. Germline V CDR1 and CDR2: MNHEY, SMNVEV (reference sequence). The CDR3 has 15 amino acids. Germline trimming cut 4 bases from V and 14 bases from J; bases unmatched to any gene: 14. The DNA of the CDR3 is TGTGCCAGCAGTTCGGATCACAGGGGCGGCCTCACCCTCCACTTT. It yields the protein CASSSDHRGGLTLHF.

The V and J genes are TRBV5-1 and TRBJ2-7; no clear D gene. The CDR3 runs 13 residues. Germline assignment: CDR1 SGHRS and CDR2 YFSETQ. The ends were cut back, 0 bases at V and 5 bases at J, with 9 bases in the middle. The CDR3 protein is CASSLEVAHEQYF. CDR3 bases: TGCGCCAGCAGCTTGGAGGTAGCCCACGAGCAGTACTTC.

This CDR3 reads CASSFRPGQETQYF. CDR3 coding DNA: TGTGCCAGCAGCTTTAGACCGGGCCAAGAGACCCAGTACTTC. The V gene is TRBV7-2, the J gene TRBJ2-5; D is undetermined. The V gene lost 3 bases and the J gene lost 1 base, with 9 bases spanning the gap. In germline, CDR1 is SGHTA, CDR2 FQGNSA. This CDR3 contains 14 residues.

Comment on this clone: A junction end diverges from the germline sequence, so it may reflect a read error. The CDR3 region is CASTYPGQSSYEQYF. Here the CDR3 DNA reads TGTGCCAGCACTTACCCGGGACAGAGCTCCTACGAGCAGTACTTC. J is TRBJ2-7 and V is TRBV6-2 or TRBV6-3; the match to TRBD1 covers 7 bases. Looked up from germline, CDR1 is MNHEY and CDR2 is SVGEGT. The length of the CDR3 is 15 residues.

The chain couples TRBV29-1 to TRBJ2-2; 11 positions match TRBD1. The trim removed 6 bases at V and 6 bases at J, leaving 6 bases unmatched. CDR1 SQVTM and CDR2 ANQGSEA come from the germline V gene. This CDR3 is built from 14 residues. CDR3 DNA: TGCAGCGTGGCCGGGACAGGGGGGTCCGGGGAGCTGTTTTTT. Translation: CSVAGTGGSGELFF.

The chain combines TRBV20-1 with TRBJ1-5; maybe TRBD1 (5 bases). Germline CDR1 DFQATT, CDR2 SNEGSKA (reference sequence). The CDR3 contains 11 residues. V lost 2 bases, J lost 7 bases, and 6 bases lay in between. As DNA, the CDR3 is TGCAGTGCTAGAAGGGGACAGCCCCAGCATTTT. Translating gives CSARRGQPQHF.

This clone was observed a handful of times. V usage is TRBV27 and J usage is TRBJ1-5; D is unclear. This CDR3 is 13 amino acids long. Trimming took off 3 bases at V and 4 bases at J, with 7 bases between the two ends. CDR1 MNHEY and CDR2 SMNVEV come from the germline V gene (reference sequence). The CDR3 DNA is TGTGCCAGCAGTTTTGTCGGGAATCAGCCCCAGCATTTT. Protein product: CASSFVGNQPQHF.

The CDR3 protein is CASSLEPLGNEQFF. In nucleotides, the CDR3 is TGCGCCAGCAGCTTGGAGCCCCTTGGCAATGAGCAGTTCTTC. This sequence joins TRBV5-1 and TRBJ2-1; D unclear. The CDR3 runs 14 residues. Per germline, CDR1 SGHRS and CDR2 YFSETQ. V was cut by 0 bases and J by 6 bases, with 10 bases left in between. Using reference TRBV5-1 and TRBJ2-1 for the parts outside the CDR3, the full variable domain is KAGVTQTPRYLIKTRGQQVTLSCSPISGHRSVSWYQQTPGQGLQFLFEYFSETQRNKGNFPGRFSGRQFSNSRSEMNVSTLELGDSALYLCASSLEPLGNEQFFGPGTRLTVL.

J is TRBJ1-2 and V is TRBV4-3, with D perhaps TRBD1 (6 bases). Per the germline V gene, CDR1 is LGHNA and CDR2 is YSLEER. V lost 0 bases and J 2 bases, leaving 7 bases between the germline ends. The CDR3 sequence is 14 residues long. CDR3 sequence reads: CASSQERGNYGYTF. Here the CDR3 DNA reads TGCGCCAGCAGCCAAGAGAGGGGGAACTATGGCTACACCTTC.

This clone was seen once. The chain carries TRBV28 and TRBJ1-6, with D perhaps matching TRBD1 (6 bases). Germline V lookup: CDR1 MDHEN, CDR2 SYDVKM. The CDR3 loop spans 15 amino acids. V lost 7 bases, J lost 8 bases, and 18 bases lay in between. In DNA form, the CDR3 reads TGTGCCAGCAAATTATGGGGAAGGGGGTATTCACCCCTCCACTTT. Translated, it gives CASKLWGRGYSPLHF.

The V gene is TRBV7-9, the J gene TRBJ2-3, with D unclear. This CDR3 is built from 15 residues. V was shortened by 5 bases and J by 1 base, with 13 bases between the two germline ends. Germline V CDR1 and CDR2: SEHNR, FQNEAQ (reference sequence). CDR3 protein: CASSPEASGTDTQYF. The CDR3 DNA sequence: TGTGCCAGCAGCCCTGAGGCGTCGGGCACAGATACGCAGTATTTT. Drawing the rest from reference TRBV7-9 and TRBJ2-3, the complete variable domain is DTGVSQNPRHKITKRGQNVTFRCDPISEHNRLYWYRQTLGQGPEFLTYFQNEAQLEKSRLLSDRFSAERPKGSFSTLEIQRTEQGDSAMYLCASSPEASGTDTQYFGPGTRLTVL.

The genes are TRBV18 and TRBJ1-2; the match to TRBD1 covers 7 bases. J was trimmed by 4 bases and V by 5 bases; bases with no gene match: 10. Germline V gene sequence: CDR1 KGHSH, CDR2 LQKENI. The CDR3 is 15 residues long. CDR3 nucleotides: TGTGCCAGCTCAAGCCTTCCGGGACAGCCCTATGGCTACACCTTC. It encodes CASSSLPGQPYGYTF.